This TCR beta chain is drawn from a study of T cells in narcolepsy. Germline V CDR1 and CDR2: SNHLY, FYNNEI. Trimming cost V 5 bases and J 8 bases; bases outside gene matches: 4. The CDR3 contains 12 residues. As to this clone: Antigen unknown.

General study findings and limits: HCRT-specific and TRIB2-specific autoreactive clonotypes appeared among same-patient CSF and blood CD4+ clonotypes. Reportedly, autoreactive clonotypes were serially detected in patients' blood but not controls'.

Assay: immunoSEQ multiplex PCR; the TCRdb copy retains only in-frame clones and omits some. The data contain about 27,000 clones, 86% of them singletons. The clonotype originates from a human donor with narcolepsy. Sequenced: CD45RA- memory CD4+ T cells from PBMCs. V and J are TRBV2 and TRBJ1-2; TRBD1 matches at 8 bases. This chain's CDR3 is CASSPTGEGYTF. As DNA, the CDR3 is TGTGCCAGCAGTCCGACAGGGGAGGGCTACACCTTC.